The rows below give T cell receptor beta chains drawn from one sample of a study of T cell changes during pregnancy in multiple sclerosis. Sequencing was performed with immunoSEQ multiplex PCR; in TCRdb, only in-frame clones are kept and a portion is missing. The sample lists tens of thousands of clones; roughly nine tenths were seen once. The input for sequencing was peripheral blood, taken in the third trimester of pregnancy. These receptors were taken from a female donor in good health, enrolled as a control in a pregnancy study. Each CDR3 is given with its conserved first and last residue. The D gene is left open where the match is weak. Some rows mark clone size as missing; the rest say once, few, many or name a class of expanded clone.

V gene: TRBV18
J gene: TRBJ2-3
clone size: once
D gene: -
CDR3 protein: CASSPRRDGGDTQYF
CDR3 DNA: TGTGCCAGCTCACCACGGAGGGACGGGGGAGATACGCAGTATTTT

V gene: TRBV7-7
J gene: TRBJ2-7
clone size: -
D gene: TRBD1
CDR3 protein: CASSPAADRTYEQYF
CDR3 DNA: TGTGCCAGCAGCCCCGCTGCGGACAGGACCTACGAGCAGTACTTC

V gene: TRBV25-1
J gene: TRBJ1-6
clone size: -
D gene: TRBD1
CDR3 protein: CASSEWTGDNSPLHF
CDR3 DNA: TGTGCCAGCAGTGAATGGACAGGGGATAATTCACCCCTCCACTTT

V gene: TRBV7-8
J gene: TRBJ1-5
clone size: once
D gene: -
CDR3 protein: CASSSLLGQGLNQPQHF
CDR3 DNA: TGTGCCAGCAGCTCCCTCCTTGGGCAGGGGCTAAATCAGCCCCAGCATTTT

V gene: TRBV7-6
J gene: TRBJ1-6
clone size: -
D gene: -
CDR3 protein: CASSLGETHNSPLHF
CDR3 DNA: TGTGCCAGCAGCTTAGGGGAGACCCATAATTCACCCCTCCACTTT

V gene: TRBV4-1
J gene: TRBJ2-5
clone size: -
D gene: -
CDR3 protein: CASSQGRETQYF
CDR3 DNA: TGCGCCAGCAGCCAAGGGAGGGAGACCCAGTACTTC

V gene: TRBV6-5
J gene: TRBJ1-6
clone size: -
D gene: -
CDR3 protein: CASSYSSPGLAPLHF
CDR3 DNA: TGTGCCAGCAGTTACTCGTCGCCGGGTCTGGCACCCCTCCACTTT

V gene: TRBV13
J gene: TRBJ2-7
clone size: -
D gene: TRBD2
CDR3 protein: CASSLGARAGGLNGEQYF
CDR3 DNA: TGTGCCAGCAGCTTAGGTGCAAGGGCGGGAGGCTTGAACGGCGAGCAGTACTTC

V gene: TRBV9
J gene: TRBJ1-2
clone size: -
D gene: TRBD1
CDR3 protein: CASSGQGARLLNYGYTF
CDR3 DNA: TGTGCCAGCAGCGGACAGGGGGCCAGACTACTGAACTATGGCTACACCTTC

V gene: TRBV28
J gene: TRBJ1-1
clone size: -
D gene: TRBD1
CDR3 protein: CASSSGQGLNTEAFF
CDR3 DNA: TGTGCCAGCAGTTCGGGACAGGGTTTGAACACTGAAGCTTTCTTT

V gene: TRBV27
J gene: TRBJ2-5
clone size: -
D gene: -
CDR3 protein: CASSPGGGAGQETQYF
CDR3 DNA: TGTGCCAGCAGCCCCGGGGGAGGAGCCGGGCAAGAGACCCAGTACTTC

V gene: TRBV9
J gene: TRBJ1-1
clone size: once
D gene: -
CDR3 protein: CASSVDWALATEAFF
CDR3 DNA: TGTGCCAGCAGCGTTGATTGGGCCCTAGCCACTGAAGCTTTCTTT

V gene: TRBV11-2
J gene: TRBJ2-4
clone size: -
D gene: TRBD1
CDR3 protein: CASSPTGGLAKNIQYF
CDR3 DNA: TGTGCCAGCAGCCCAACAGGGGGCCTAGCCAAAAACATTCAGTACTTC

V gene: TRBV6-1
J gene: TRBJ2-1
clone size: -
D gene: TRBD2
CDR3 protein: CASSELAGAPGEQFF
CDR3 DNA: TGTGCCAGCAGTGAACTAGCGGGGGCTCCGGGTGAGCAGTTCTTC

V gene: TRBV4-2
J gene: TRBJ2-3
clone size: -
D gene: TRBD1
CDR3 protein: CASSQEAGGGTDTQYF
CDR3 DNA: TGTGCCAGCAGCCAAGAAGCAGGGGGTGGGACCGATACGCAGTATTTT

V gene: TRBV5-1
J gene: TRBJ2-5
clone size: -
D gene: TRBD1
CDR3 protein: CASSTRIQGRQETQYF
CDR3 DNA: TGCGCCAGCAGCACACGGATACAGGGGCGACAAGAGACCCAGTACTTC

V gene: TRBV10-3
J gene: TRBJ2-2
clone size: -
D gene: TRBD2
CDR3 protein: CAISESGFSSGNTGELFF
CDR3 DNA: TGTGCCATCAGTGAGTCGGGGTTCTCTAGCGGGAACACCGGGGAGCTGTTTTTT

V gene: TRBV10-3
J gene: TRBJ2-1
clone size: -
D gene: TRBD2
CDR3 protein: CAISPGLILWNEQFF
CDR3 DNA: TGTGCCATCAGTCCGGGACTAATCCTCTGGAATGAGCAGTTCTTC

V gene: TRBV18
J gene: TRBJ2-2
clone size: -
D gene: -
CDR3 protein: CASSPTDTAGPNTGELFF
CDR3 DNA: TGTGCCAGCTCACCGACCGATACTGCGGGGCCGAACACCGGGGAGCTGTTTTTT

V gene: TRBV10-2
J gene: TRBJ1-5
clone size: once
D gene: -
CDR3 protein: CASSESAVRGQPQHF
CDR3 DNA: TGCGCCAGCAGTGAATCGGCAGTTCGAGGCCAGCCCCAGCATTTT

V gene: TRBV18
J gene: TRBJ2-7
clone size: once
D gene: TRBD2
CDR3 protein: CASSLSGVSYEQYF
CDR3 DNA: TGTGCCAGCTCTCTGAGCGGGGTCTCCTACGAGCAGTACTTC

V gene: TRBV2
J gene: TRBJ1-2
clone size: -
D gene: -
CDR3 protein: CASRDRFYGYTF
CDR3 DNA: TGTGCCAGCAGGGACAGATTCTATGGCTACACCTTC

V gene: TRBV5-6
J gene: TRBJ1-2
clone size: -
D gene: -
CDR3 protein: CASSLKGTRVSGYTF
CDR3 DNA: TGTGCCAGCAGCTTGAAGGGGACAAGGGTTTCGGGCTACACCTTC

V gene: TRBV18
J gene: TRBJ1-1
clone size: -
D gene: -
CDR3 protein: CASSPPIKGSNTEAFF
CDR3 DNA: TGTGCCAGCTCACCACCGATTAAGGGGTCGAACACTGAAGCTTTCTTT

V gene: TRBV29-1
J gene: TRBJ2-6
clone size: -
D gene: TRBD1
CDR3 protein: CSVEELGGTGANVLTF
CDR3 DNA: TGCAGCGTTGAAGAATTAGGGGGCACTGGGGCCAACGTCCTGACTTTC

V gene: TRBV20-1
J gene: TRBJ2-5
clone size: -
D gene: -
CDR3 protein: CSASIEETQYF
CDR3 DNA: TGCAGTGCCAGTATCGAAGAGACCCAGTACTTC

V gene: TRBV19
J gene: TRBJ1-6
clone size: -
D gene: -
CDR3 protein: CASSIEGTSSYNSPLHF
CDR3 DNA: TGTGCCAGTAGTATCGAGGGAACGAGCTCCTATAATTCACCCCTCCACTTT